This T cell receptor beta chain stems from a study of graft-versus-host responses after intestinal transplantation. Study information: Multivisceral, liver-intestinal, or isolated intestinal transplants were received by the recipients.

Germline V gives CDR1 SGHTA, CDR2 FQGTGA. This CDR3 region has 15 residues. V was clipped by 2 bases and J by 2 bases, with 12 bases between them. The posterior iliac crest or another site supplied bone marrow after transplant. This clone was seen just once. Assay used: immunoSEQ multiplex PCR; TCRdb lists only in-frame clones, some missing. Of 15,000 to 20,000 clones in the sample, around nine tenths were seen once. The specimen comprised bone marrow, sampled approximately 130 days after transplant. The TCR sequence derives from a human patient who received an intestinal transplant, so some T cells may come from the graft donor. The chain joins TRBV7-3 to TRBJ1-1, with unresolved D. DNA of the CDR3: TGTGCCAGCAGCTTAGGGCCCGGAATCAACACTGAAGCTTTCTTT. Protein product: CASSLGPGINTEAFF.